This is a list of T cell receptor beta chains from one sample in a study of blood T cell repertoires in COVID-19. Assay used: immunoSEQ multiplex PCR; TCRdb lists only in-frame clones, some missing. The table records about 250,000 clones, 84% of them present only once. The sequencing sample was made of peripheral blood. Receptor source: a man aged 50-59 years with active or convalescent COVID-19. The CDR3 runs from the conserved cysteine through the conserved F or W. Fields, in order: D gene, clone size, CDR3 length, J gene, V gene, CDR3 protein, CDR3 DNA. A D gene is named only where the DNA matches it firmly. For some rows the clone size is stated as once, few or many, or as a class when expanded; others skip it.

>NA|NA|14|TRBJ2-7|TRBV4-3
CASSQDRGGIEQYF
TGCGCCAGCAGCCAAGATCGAGGGGGAATCGAGCAGTACTTC
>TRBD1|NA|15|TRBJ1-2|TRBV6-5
CASSYGTADIYGYTF
TGTGCCAGCAGTTACGGGACAGCGGATATCTATGGCTACACCTTC
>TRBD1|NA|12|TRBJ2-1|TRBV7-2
CASSKQGYEQFF
TGTGCCAGCAGCAAACAGGGGTATGAGCAGTTCTTC
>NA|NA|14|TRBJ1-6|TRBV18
CASSPAGQYSPLHF
TGTGCCAGCTCACCTGCAGGGCAGTACTCACCCCTCCACTTT
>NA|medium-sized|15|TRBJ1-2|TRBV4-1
CASSPGGGLLYGYTF
TGCGCCAGCAGCCCAGGAGGTGGGCTCCTCTATGGCTACACCTTC
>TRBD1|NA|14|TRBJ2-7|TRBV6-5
CASSYGQGALEQYF
TGTGCCAGCAGTTACGGTCAGGGGGCACTCGAGCAGTACTTC
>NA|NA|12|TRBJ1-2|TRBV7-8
CASSDPGAGYTF
TGTGCCAGCAGCGATCCGGGAGCTGGCTACACCTTC
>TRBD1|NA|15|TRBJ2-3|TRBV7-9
CASSRQGKGTDTQYF
TGTGCCAGCAGCAGACAGGGAAAAGGCACAGATACGCAGTATTTT
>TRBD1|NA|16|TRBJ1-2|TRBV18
CASSPIGQGEAYGYTF
TGTGCCAGCTCACCGATAGGACAGGGGGAAGCCTATGGCTACACCTTC
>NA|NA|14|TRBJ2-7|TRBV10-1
CARRTGSEPYEQYF
TGCGCCAGAAGGACTGGTTCGGAACCCTACGAGCAGTACTTC
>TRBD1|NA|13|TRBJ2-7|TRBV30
CAWRDRGSYEQYF
TGTGCCTGGAGGGACAGGGGCTCCTACGAGCAGTACTTC
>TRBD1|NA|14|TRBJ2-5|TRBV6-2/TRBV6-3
CASSYSRGPGTEYF
TGTGCCAGCAGTTACTCACGGGGACCCGGGACAGAGTACTTC
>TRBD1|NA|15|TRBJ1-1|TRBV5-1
CASGWTGGMNTEAFF
TGCGCCAGCGGTTGGACAGGTGGGATGAACACTGAAGCTTTCTTT
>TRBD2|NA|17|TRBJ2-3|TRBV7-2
CASSLSASGGAEGTQYF
TGTGCCAGCAGCTTAAGCGCCAGCGGGGGGGCCGAGGGTACGCAGTATTTT
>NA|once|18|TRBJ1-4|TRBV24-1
CATSEHRRRCGGKEKLFF
TGTGCCACCAGTGAACACCGACGGCGATGCGGCGGTAAAGAAAAACTGTTTTTT
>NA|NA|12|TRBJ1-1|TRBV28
CAGVGAYTEAFF
TGTGCCGGCGTGGGGGCTTACACTGAAGCTTTCTTT
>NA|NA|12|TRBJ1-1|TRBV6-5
CASRHTGIEAFF
TGTGCCAGCAGGCATACAGGGATAGAAGCTTTCTTT